This T cell receptor (beta chain) is drawn from a study of cytomegalovirus exposure and HLA in healthy donors. General study findings and limits: Prior analysis indicated that the majority of TCR beta V segments exhibited productivity approximately 87% or approximately 30% of the time.

Primers for the PCR totalled 60 Vbeta and 13 Jbeta. Generated by immunoSEQ multiplex PCR, the TCRdb table keeps only in-frame clones and is missing some. The sample carries approximately 150,000 clones, 60% to 80% recorded once. V lost 5 bases, J lost 6 bases, and 7 bases stayed unmatched. The CDR3 runs to 14 residues. CDR1 is MDHEN, CDR2 SYDVKM, per germline. The table lists this clone with a few counts. The target antigen is unknown. The origin of this receptor is a man aged 35-49 years in good health and CMV-seronegative. This chain joins TRBV28 and TRBJ1-1, with TRBD1 matching 9 bases. The sample was PBMCs. The CDR3, as DNA: TGTGCCAGCAGTCTAGTCGGGACAGGGTCTGAAGCTTTCTTT. Amino acid sequence: CASSLVGTGSEAFF.